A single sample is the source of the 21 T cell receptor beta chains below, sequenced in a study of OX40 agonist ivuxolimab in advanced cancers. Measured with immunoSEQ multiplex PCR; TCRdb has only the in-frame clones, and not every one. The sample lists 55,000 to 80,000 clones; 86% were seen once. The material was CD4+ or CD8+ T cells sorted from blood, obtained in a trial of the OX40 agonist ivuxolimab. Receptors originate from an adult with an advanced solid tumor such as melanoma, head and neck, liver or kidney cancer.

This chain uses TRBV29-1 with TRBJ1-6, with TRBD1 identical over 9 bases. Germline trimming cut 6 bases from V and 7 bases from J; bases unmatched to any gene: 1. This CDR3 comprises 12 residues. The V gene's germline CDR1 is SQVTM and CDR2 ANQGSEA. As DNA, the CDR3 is TGCAGCGTAGGGACAGGGAATTCACCCCTCCACTTT. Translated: CSVGTGNSPLHF.

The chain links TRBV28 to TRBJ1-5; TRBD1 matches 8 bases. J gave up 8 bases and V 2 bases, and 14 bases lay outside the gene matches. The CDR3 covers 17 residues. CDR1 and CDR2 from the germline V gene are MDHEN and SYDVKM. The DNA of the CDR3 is TGTGCCAGCAGTTTACGCACATGGGACAGGACGGGGAAGCCCCAGCATTTT. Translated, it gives CASSLRTWDRTGKPQHF.

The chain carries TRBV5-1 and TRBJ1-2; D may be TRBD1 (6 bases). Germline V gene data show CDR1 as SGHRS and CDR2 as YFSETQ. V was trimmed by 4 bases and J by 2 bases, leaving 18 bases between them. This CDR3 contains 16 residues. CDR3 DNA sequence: TGCGCCAGCAGCGGCATAACTTCGACAGGAAACTATGGCTACACCTTC. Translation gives CASSGITSTGNYGYTF.

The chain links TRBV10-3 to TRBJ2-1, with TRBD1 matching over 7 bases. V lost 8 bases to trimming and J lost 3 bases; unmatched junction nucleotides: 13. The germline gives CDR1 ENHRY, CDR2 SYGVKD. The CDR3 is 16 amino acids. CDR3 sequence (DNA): TGTGCCATCCGTGGGGCACAGGGGAATCTCTACAATGAGCAGTTCTTC. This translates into CAIRGAQGNLYNEQFF.

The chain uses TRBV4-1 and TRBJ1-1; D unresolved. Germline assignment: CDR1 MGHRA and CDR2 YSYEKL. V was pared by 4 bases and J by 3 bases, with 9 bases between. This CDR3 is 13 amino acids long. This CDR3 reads CASSPGRDTEAFF. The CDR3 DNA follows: TGCGCCAGCAGCCCGGGCCGGGACACTGAAGCTTTCTTT.

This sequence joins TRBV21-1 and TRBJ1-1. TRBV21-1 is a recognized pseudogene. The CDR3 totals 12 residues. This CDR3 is CASSTTGTKAFF. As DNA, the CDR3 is TGTGCCAGCAGCACGACCGGGACTAAAGCTTTCTTT.

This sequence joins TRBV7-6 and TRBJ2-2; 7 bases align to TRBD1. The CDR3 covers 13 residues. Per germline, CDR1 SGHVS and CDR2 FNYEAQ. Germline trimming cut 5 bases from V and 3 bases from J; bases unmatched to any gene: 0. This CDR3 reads CASSQGDTGELFF. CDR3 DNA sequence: TGTGCCAGCAGCCAGGGGGACACCGGGGAGCTGTTTTTT.

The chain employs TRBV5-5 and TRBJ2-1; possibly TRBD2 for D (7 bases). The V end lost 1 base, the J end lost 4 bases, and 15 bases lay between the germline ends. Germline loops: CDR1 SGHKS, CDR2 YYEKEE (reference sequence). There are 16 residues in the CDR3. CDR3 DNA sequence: TGTGCCAGCAGCTTGTGGGTGCGGGGGCCGTACAATGAGCAGTTCTTC. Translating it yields CASSLWVRGPYNEQFF.

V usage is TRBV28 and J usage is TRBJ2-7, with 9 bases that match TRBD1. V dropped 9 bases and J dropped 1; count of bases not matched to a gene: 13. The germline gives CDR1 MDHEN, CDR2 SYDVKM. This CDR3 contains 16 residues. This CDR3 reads CASSNPGQGVSYEQYF. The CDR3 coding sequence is TGTGCCAGTTCGAACCCGGGACAGGGAGTTTCCTACGAGCAGTACTTC.

CDR3 nucleotide sequence: TGTGCCAGCAGACAGGGGAACAATCAGCCCCAGCATTTT. Amino acid sequence: CASRQGNNQPQHF. The chain links TRBV28 to TRBJ1-5, with 7 bases lining up with TRBD1. This CDR3 is 13 amino acids long. Germline-derived CDR1 and CDR2 are MDHEN and SYDVKM. V lost 6 bases and J lost 3; bases outside the gene matches: 2.

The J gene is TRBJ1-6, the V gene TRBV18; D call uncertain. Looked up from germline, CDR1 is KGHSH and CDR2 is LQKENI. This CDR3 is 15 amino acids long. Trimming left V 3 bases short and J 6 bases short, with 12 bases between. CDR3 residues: CASSPRAELNSPLHF. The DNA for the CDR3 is TGTGCCAGCTCACCCCGCGCAGAGCTTAATTCACCCCTCCACTTT. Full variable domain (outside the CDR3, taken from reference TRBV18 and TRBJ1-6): NAGVMQNPRHLVRRRGQEARLRCSPMKGHSHVYWYRQLPEEGLKFMVYLQKENIIDESGMPKERFSAEFPKEGPSILRIQQVVRGDSAAYFCASSPRAELNSPLHFGNGTRLTVT.

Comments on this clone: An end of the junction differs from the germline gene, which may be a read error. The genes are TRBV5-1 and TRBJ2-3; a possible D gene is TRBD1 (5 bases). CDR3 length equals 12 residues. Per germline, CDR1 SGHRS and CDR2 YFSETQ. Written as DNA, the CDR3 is TGCGCCAGCAGCTTGAGCACAGGTACGCAGTATTTT. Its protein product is CASSLSTGTQYF.

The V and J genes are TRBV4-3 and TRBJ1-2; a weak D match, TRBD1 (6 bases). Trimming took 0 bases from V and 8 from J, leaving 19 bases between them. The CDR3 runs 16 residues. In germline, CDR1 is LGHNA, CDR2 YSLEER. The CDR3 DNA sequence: TGCGCCAGCAGCCAAGATTATATGTTAGGGGGACGCGGCTACACCTTC. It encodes CASSQDYMLGGRGYTF.

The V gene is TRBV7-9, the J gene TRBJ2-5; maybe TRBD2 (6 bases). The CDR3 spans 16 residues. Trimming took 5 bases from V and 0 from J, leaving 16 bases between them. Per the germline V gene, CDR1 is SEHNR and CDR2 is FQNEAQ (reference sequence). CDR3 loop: CASSHGDRGYQETQYF. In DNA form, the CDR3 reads TGTGCCAGCAGCCATGGTGATCGGGGGTACCAAGAGACCCAGTACTTC. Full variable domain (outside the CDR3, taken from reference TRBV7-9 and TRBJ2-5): DTGVSQNPRHKITKRGQNVTFRCDPISEHNRLYWYRQTLGQGPEFLTYFQNEAQLEKSRLLSDRFSAERPKGSFSTLEIQRTEQGDSAMYLCASSHGDRGYQETQYFGPGTRLLVL.

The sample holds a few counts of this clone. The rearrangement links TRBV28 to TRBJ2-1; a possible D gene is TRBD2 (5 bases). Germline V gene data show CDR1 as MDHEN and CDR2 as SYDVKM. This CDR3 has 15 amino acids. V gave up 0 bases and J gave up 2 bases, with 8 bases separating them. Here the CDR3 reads CASSLWAGTYNEQFF. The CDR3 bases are TGTGCCAGCAGTTTATGGGCGGGTACCTACAATGAGCAGTTCTTC.

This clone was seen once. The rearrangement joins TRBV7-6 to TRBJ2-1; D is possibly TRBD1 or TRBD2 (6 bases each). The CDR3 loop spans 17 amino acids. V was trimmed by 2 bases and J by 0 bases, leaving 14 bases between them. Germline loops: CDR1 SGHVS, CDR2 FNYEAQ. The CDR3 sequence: CASSLYPRGPSYNEQFF. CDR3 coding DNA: TGTGCCAGCAGCTTATATCCCCGGGGGCCCTCCTACAATGAGCAGTTCTTC.

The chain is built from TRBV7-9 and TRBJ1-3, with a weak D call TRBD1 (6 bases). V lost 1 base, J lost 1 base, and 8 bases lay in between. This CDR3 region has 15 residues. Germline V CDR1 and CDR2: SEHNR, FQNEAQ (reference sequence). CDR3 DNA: TGTGCCAGCAGCTTAGGGCAGGGGTCTGGAAACACCATATATTTT. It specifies CASSLGQGSGNTIYF.

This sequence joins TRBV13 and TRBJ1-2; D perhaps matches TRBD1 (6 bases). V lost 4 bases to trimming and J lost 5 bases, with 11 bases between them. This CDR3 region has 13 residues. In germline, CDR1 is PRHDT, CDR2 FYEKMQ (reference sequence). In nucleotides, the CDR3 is TGTGCCAGCAGCTCACCGGGACATTATGGCTACACCTTC. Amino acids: CASSSPGHYGYTF.

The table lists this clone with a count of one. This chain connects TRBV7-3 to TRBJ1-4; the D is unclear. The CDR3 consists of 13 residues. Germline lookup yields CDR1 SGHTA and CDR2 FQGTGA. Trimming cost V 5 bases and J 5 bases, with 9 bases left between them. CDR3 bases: TGTGCCAGCAGCCGGTCGGGGAATGAAAAACTGTTTTTT. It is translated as CASSRSGNEKLFF.

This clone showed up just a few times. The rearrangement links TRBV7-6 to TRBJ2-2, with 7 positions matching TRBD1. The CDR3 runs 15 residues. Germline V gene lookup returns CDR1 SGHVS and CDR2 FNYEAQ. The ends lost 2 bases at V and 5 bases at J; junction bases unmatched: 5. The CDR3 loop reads CASSLMTGRTGELFF. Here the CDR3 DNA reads TGTGCCAGCAGCTTAATGACAGGGCGAACCGGGGAGCTGTTTTTT. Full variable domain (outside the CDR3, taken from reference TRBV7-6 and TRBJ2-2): GAGVSQSPRYKVTKRGQDVALRCDPISGHVSLYWYRQALGQGPEFLTYFNYEAQQDKSGLPNDRFSAERPEGSISTLTIQRTEQRDSAMYRCASSLMTGRTGELFFGEGSRLTVL.

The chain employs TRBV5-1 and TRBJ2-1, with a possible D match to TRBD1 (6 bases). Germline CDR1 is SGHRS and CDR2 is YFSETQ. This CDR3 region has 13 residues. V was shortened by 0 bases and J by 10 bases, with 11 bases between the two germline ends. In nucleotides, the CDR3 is TGCGCCAGCAGCTTGGACAGGGTGGGGGAGCAGTTCTTC. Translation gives CASSLDRVGEQFF.